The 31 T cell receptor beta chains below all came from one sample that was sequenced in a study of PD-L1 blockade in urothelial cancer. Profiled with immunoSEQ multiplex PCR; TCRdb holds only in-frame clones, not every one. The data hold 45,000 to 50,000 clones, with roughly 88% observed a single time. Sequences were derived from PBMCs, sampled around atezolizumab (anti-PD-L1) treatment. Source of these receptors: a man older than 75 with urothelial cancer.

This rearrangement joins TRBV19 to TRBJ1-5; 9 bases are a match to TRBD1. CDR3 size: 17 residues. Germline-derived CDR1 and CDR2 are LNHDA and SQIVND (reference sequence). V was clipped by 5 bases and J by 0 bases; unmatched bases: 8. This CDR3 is CASSSPTGGISNQPQHF. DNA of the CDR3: TGTGCCAGTAGTTCTCCGACAGGGGGAATTAGCAATCAGCCCCAGCATTTT.

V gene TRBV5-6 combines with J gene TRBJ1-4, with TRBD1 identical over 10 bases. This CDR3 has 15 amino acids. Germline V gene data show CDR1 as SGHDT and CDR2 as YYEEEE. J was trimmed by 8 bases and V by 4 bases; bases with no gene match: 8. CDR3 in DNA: TGTGCCAGCAGCAGCCGGGACAGGGGCATGGAAAAACTGTTTTTT. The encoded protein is CASSSRDRGMEKLFF.

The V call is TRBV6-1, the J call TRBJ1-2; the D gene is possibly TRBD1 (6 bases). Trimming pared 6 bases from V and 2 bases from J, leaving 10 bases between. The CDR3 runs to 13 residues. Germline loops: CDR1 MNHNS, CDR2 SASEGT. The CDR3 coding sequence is TGTGCCAGCAGGGCTACAGGGAACTATGGCTACACCTTC. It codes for CASRATGNYGYTF.

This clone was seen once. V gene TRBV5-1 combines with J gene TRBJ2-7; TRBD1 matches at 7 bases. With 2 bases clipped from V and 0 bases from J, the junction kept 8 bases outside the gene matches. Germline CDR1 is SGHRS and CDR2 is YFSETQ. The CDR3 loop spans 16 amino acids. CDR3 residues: CASSLGTVQSSYEQYF. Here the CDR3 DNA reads TGCGCCAGCAGCTTAGGGACAGTTCAAAGCTCCTACGAGCAGTACTTC.

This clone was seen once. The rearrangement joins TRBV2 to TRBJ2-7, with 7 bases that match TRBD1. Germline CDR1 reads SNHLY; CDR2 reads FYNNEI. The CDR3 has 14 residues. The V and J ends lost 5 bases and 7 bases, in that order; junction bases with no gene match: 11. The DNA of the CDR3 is TGTGCCAGCAGTTCTGACAGGGCGTCTGAAGAGCAGTACTTC. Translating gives CASSSDRASEEQYF.

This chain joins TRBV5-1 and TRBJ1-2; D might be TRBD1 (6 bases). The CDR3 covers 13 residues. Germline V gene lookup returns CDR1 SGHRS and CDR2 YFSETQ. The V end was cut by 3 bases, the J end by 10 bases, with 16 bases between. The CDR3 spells CASSSSGTRDYTF. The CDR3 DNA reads TGCGCCAGCAGCTCATCCGGGACACGCGACTACACCTTC. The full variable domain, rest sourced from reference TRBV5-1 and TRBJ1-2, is KAGVTQTPRYLIKTRGQQVTLSCSPISGHRSVSWYQQTPGQGLQFLFEYFSETQRNKGNFPGRFSGRQFSNSRSEMNVSTLELGDSALYLCASSSSGTRDYTFGSGTRLTVV.

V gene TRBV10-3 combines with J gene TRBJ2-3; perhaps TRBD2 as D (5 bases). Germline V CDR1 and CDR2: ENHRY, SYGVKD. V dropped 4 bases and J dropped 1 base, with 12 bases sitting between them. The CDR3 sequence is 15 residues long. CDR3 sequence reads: CAISGAGSGTDTQYF. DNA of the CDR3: TGTGCCATCAGTGGGGCGGGTAGTGGCACAGATACGCAGTATTTT.

The CDR3 nucleotides read TGTGCCAGTAGTAGGGGCGGACAGGGCGGCCCCTACAATGAGCAGTTCTTC. Protein product: CASSRGGQGGPYNEQFF. V usage is TRBV19 and J usage is TRBJ2-1; TRBD1 aligns across 8 bases. CDR3 size: 17 residues. Germline CDR1 reads LNHDA; CDR2 reads SQIVND (reference sequence). The junction had 10 bases not matched to a gene; V was cut back by 4 bases and J by 2 bases.

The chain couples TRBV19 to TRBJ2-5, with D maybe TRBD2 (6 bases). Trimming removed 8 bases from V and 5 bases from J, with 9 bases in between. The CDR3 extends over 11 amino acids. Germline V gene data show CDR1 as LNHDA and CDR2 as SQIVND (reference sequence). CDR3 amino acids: CASQGRETQYF. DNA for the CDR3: TGTGCCAGTCAAGGGAGGGAGACCCAGTACTTC.

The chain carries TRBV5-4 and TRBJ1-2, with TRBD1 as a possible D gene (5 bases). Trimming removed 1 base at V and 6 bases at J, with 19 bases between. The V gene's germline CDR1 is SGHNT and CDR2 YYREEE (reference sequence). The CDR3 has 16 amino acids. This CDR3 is CASSLPGGELKDGYTF. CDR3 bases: TGTGCCAGCAGCTTGCCGGGAGGGGAGTTGAAAGATGGCTACACCTTC.

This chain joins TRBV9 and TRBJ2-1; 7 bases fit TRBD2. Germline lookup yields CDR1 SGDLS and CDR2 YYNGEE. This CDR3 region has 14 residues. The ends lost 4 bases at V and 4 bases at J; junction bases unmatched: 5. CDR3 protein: CASSPLADYNEQFF. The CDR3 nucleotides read TGTGCCAGCAGCCCCCTAGCGGATTACAATGAGCAGTTCTTC. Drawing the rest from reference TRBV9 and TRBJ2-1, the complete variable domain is DSGVTQTPKHLITATGQRVTLRCSPRSGDLSVYWYQQSLDQGLQFLIQYYNGEERAKGNILERFSAQQFPDLHSELNLSSLELGDSALYFCASSPLADYNEQFFGPGTRLTVL.

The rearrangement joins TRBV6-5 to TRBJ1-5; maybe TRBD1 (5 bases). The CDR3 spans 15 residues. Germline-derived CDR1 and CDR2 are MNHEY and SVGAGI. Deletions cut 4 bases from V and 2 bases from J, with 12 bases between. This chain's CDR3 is CASSLTRVGNQPQHF. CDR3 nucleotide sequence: TGTGCCAGCAGTTTAACCAGGGTGGGCAATCAGCCCCAGCATTTT.

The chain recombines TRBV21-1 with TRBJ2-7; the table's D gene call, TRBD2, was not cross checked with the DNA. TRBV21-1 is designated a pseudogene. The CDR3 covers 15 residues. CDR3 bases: TGTGCCAGCGACCGCGGGGGCCGGAGCTCCTACGAGCAGTACTTC. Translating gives CASDRGGRSSYEQYF.

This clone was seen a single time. CDR3 in amino acids: CASSLAGTGGNSYEQYF. In nucleotides, the CDR3 is TGTGCCAGCAGCTTAGCCGGGACTGGAGGGAACTCCTACGAGCAGTACTTC. The J gene is TRBJ2-7, the V gene TRBV7-8; the D gene is possibly TRBD2 (6 bases). The CDR3 extends over 17 amino acids. The V end lost 0 bases, the J end lost 0 bases, and 15 bases lay between the germline ends. Germline V gives CDR1 SGHVS, CDR2 FQNEAQ.

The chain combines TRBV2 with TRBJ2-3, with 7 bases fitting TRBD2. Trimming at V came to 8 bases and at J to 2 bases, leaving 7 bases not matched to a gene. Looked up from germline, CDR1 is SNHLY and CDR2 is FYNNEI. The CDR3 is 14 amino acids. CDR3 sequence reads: CASSLSGATDTQYF. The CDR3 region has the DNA TGTGCCAGCTCTTTAAGCGGGGCCACAGATACGCAGTATTTT.

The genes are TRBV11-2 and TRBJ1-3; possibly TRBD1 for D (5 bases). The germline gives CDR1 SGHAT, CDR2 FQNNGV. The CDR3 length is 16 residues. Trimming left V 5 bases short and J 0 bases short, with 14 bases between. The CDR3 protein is CASSLNGHNSGNTIYF. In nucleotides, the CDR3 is TGTGCCAGCAGCCTGAACGGACATAACTCTGGAAACACCATATATTTT.

The CDR3 spells CASRKGQPGPSSYEQYF. DNA for the CDR3: TGCGCCAGCAGGAAGGGACAGCCCGGCCCGAGCTCCTACGAGCAGTACTTC. The V and J genes are TRBV5-1 and TRBJ2-7, with TRBD1 identical over 7 bases. Germline CDR1 is SGHRS and CDR2 is YFSETQ. The CDR3 extends over 17 amino acids. The V segment lost 5 bases and the J segment 0 bases; nucleotides outside the gene matches: 14. Based on the CDR3 plus reference TRBV5-1 and TRBJ2-7, the full variable domain is KAGVTQTPRYLIKTRGQQVTLSCSPISGHRSVSWYQQTPGQGLQFLFEYFSETQRNKGNFPGRFSGRQFSNSRSEMNVSTLELGDSALYLCASRKGQPGPSSYEQYFGPGTRLTVT.

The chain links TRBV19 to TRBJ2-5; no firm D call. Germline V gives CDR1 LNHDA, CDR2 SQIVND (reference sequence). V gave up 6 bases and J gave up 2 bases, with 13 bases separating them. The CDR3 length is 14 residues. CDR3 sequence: CASRSQTTQETQYF. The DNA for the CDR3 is TGTGCCAGTAGGTCCCAGACAACTCAAGAGACCCAGTACTTC.

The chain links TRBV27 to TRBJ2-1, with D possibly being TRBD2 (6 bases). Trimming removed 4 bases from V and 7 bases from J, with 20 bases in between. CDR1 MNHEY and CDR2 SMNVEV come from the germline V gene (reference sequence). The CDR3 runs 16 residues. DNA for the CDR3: TGTGCCAGCAGTTCCATGTGGTTTGTGAGCGGGAATGAGCAGTTCTTC. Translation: CASSSMWFVSGNEQFF.

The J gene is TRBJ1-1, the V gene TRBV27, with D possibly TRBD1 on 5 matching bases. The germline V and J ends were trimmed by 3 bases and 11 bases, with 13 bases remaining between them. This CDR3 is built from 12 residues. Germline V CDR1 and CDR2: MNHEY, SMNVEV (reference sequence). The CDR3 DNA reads TGTGCCAGCAGTTTGACCGGGGGAGATGCTTTCTTT. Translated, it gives CASSLTGGDAFF.

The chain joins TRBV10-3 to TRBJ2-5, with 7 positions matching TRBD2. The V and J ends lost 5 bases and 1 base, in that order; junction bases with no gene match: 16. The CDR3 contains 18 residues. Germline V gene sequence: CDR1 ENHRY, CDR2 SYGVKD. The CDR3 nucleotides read TGTGCCATCAGTCCCAACCTCCCGGGGGGAAAACTCCAAGAGACCCAGTACTTC. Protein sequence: CAISPNLPGGKLQETQYF.

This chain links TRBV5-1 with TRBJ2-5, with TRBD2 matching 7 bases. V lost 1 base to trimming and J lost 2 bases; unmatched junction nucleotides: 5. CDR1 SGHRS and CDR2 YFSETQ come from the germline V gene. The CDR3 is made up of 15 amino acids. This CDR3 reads CASSLWSSGQETQYF. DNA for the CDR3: TGCGCCAGCAGCTTGTGGTCTAGCGGACAAGAGACCCAGTACTTC.

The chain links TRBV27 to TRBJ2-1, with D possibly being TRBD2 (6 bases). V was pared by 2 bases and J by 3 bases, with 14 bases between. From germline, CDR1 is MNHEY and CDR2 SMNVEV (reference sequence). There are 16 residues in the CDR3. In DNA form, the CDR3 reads TGTGCCAGCAGTTTAAGGGCTAGCGAGCACTACAATGAGCAGTTCTTC. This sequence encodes CASSLRASEHYNEQFF.

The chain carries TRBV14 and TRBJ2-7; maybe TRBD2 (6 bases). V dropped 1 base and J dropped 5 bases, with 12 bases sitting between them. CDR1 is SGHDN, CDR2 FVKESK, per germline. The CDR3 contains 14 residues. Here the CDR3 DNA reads TGTGCCAGCAGCCAAGGCTTTGGGGGGAACGAGCAGTACTTC. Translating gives CASSQGFGGNEQYF.

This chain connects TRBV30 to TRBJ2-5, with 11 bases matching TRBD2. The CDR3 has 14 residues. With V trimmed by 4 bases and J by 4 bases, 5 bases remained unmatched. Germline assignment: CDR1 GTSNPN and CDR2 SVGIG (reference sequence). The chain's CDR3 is CAWKPGLAVETQYF. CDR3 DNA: TGTGCCTGGAAACCGGGACTAGCGGTAGAGACCCAGTACTTC.

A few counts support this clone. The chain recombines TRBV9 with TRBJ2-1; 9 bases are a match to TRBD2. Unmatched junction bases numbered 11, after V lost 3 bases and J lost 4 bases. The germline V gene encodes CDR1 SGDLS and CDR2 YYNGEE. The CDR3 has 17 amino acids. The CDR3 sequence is CASSAPISGRPYNEQFF. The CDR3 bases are TGTGCCAGCAGCGCGCCAATCAGCGGGAGGCCGTACAATGAGCAGTTCTTC.

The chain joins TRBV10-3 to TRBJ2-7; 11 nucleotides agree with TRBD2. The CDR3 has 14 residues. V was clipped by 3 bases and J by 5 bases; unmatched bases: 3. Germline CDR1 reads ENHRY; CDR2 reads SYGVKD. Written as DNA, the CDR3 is TGTGCCATCAGTGAAACTAGCGGGAGCAACGAGCAGTACTTC. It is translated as CAISETSGSNEQYF.

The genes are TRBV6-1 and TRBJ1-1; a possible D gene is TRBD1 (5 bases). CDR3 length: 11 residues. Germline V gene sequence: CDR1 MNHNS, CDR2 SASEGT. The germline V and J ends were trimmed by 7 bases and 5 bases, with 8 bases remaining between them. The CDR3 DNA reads TGTGCCAGCAACCGACAGACTGAAGCTTTCTTT. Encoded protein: CASNRQTEAFF.

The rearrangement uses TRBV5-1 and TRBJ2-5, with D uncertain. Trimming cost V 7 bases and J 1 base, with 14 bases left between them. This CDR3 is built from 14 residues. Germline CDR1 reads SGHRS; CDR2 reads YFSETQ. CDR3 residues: CASRPGATQETQYF. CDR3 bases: TGCGCCAGCCGCCCCGGAGCTACCCAAGAGACCCAGTACTTC.

The CDR3 sequence is CASSLGYGSAQQETQYF. In DNA, the CDR3 is TGTGCCAGCAGCTTAGGTTACGGTAGCGCACAGCAAGAGACCCAGTACTTC. This rearrangement joins TRBV7-9 to TRBJ2-5; D perhaps matches TRBD2 (5 bases). V shed 1 base and J shed 2 bases, with 17 bases lying between them. This CDR3 spans 17 amino acids. Germline CDR1 reads SEHNR; CDR2 reads FQNEAQ (reference sequence). Based on the CDR3 plus reference TRBV7-9 and TRBJ2-5, the full variable domain is DTGVSQNPRHKITKRGQNVTFRCDPISEHNRLYWYRQTLGQGPEFLTYFQNEAQLEKSRLLSDRFSAERPKGSFSTLEIQRTEQGDSAMYLCASSLGYGSAQQETQYFGPGTRLLVL.

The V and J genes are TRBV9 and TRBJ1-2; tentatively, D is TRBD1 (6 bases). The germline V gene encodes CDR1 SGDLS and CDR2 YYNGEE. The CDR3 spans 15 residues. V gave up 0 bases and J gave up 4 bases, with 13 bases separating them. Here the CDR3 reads CASSVEDRKSYGYTF. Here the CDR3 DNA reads TGTGCCAGCAGCGTAGAGGACAGAAAAAGCTATGGCTACACCTTC.